This T cell receptor beta chain was identified during a study of cytomegalovirus exposure and HLA in healthy donors. Of note for this clone: The antigen is undetermined.

Germline V gene lookup returns CDR1 SEHNR and CDR2 FQNEAQ (reference sequence). V lost 5 bases to trimming and J lost 4 bases; unmatched junction nucleotides: 7. The CDR3 covers 14 residues. The protocol was immunoSEQ multiplex PCR, while the TCRdb copy is restricted to in-frame clones and leaves out a portion. Among some 170,000 clones listed, roughly 91% were seen once. Points from the study as a whole: In the 130 or so validation repertoires, about 95% of cluster scores exceeded 0, per a later analysis. As confirmed in vitro, a few CMV-associated chains were specific for CMV antigens. Reportedly, cytomegalovirus status was diagnosed with high sensitivity and specificity. Cytomegalovirus-associated status was assigned to 150 to 200 TCR beta chains.

The V call is TRBV7-9, the J call TRBJ2-7; 8 bases are a match to TRBD1. The sample consisted of PBMCs. The sequence was collected from a young woman in good health and CMV-seropositive. CDR3 nucleotides: TGTGCCAGCAGCACTGACAGGGGCGGGTACGAGCAGTACTTC. Its protein product is CASSTDRGGYEQYF.